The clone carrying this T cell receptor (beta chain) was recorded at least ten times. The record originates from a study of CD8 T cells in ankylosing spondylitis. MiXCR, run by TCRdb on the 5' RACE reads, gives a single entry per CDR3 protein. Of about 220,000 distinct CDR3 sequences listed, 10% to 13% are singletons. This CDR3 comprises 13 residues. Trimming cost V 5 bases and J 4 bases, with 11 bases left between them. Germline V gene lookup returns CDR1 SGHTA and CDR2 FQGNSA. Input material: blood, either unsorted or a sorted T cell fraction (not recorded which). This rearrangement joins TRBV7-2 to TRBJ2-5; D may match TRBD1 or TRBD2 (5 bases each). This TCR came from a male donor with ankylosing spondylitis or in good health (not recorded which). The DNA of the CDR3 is TGTGCCAGCAGCCAAAATGGGGGAGAGACCCAGTACTTC. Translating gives CASSQNGGETQYF.